This T cell receptor (beta chain) was documented in a study of cytomegalovirus exposure and HLA in healthy donors. About the study: There were roughly 120 million unique TCR beta sequences, drawn from approximately 180 million T cells, in an earlier analysis. The study, taken as a whole, reports: Data from an earlier analysis indicated that most TCR beta V segments were productive either about 90% or about 30% of the time. As immune exposure information, only CMV serostatus was available.

The primer mix had 60 Vbeta and 13 Jbeta primers. Produced via immunoSEQ multiplex PCR; TCRdb's table is partial and in-frame only. The repertoire has about 200,000 clones, about 88% of them found once; the top ten carry 0.25% to 0.4%. In germline, CDR1 is SGHRS, CDR2 YFSETQ. This CDR3 is 15 amino acids long. V lost 0 bases to trimming and J lost 5 bases, with 12 bases between them. A remark on this clone: Its target is unknown.

The sample consisted of PBMCs. This TCR came from a woman aged 30 to 39 in good health and CMV-seronegative. This chain uses TRBV5-1 with TRBJ1-5; no reliable D call. CDR3 bases: TGCGCCAGCAGCTTGGATCCGGGATCCGATCAGCCCCAGCATTTT. Translating it yields CASSLDPGSDQPQHF.